This T cell receptor beta chain was identified during a study of blood T cell repertoires in COVID-19. V dropped 0 bases and J dropped 4 bases, with 9 bases sitting between them. This CDR3 is built from 14 residues. The V gene's germline CDR1 is MNHNS and CDR2 SASEGT. As concerns this clone: This CDR3 is also generated by other DNA sequences in the sample.

Produced via immunoSEQ multiplex PCR; TCRdb's table is partial and in-frame only. The table shows roughly 360,000 clones, with roughly four fifths occurring only once. The sample taken for sequencing was peripheral blood. The chain employs TRBV6-1 and TRBJ1-2; a weak D match, TRBD1 (5 bases). This clonotype was obtained from a human donor with acute or convalescent COVID-19. The donor label of this sample is uncertain. CDR3 bases: TGTGCCAGCAGTGAAGCGCCAGGGTCCTATGGCTACACCTTC. Amino acids: CASSEAPGSYGYTF.